This T cell receptor beta chain derives from a study of PD-L1 blockade in urothelial cancer. Looking at the study overall: T cell content in blood samples showed a median of 141,255.

The time point: pretreatment peripheral blood. All patients handed over anywhere from 1 to 8 samples, pretreatment and on-treatment. Some clones are missing from TCRdb's copy, which holds only in-frame ones; the method was immunoSEQ multiplex PCR. Seen here are approximately 71,000 clones, roughly 84% observed once, and the top ten hold roughly 9.2%. The CDR3 sequence is 16 residues long. The junction had 11 bases not matched to a gene; V was cut back by 7 bases and J by 2 bases. Germline V gene lookup returns CDR1 MDHEN and CDR2 SYDVKM. The sequencing used PBMCs, collected around atezolizumab (anti-PD-L1) treatment. The sequence derives from a woman between 65 and 79 years old with urothelial cancer. V gene TRBV28 combines with J gene TRBJ1-5; the match to TRBD1 covers 7 bases. CDR3 residues: CASTFDRAGGNQPQHF. Written as DNA, the CDR3 is TGTGCCAGCACCTTTGACAGGGCCGGGGGCAATCAGCCCCAGCATTTT.